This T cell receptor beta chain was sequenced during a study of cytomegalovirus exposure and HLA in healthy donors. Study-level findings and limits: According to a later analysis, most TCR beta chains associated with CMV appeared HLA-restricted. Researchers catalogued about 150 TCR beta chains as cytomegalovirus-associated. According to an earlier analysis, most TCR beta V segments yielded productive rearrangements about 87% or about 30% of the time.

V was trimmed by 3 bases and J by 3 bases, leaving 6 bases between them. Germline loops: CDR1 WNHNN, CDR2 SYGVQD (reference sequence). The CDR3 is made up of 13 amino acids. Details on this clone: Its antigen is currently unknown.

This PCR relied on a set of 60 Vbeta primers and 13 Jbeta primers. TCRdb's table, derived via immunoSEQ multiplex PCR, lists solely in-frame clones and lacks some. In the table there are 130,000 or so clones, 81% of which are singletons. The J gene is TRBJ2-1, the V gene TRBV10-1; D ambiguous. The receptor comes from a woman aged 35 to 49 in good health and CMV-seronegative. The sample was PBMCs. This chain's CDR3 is CASSEARYNEQFF. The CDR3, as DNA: TGCGCCAGCAGTGAAGCTCGCTACAATGAGCAGTTCTTC.